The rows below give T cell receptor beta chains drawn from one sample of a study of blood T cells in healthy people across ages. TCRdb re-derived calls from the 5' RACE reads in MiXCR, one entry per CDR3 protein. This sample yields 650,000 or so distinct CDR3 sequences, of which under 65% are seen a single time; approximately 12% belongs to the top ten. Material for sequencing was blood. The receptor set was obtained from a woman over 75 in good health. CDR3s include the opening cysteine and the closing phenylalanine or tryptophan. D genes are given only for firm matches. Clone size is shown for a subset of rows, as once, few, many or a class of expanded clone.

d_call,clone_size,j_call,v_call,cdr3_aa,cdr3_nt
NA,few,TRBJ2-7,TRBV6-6,CASGGNTYEQYF,TGTGCCTCCGGGGGCAACACCTACGAGCAGTACTTC
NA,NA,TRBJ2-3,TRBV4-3,CASSQRELGDTQYF,TGCGCCAGCAGCCAACGGGAGCTGGGGGATACGCAGTATTTT
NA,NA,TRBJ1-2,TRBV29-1,CSVARTTAPYGYTF,TGCAGCGTTGCCCGAACAACGGCGCCCTATGGCTACACCTTC
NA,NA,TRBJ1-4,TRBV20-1,CSAKSGPIEKLFF,TGCAGTGCCAAATCGGGCCCGATTGAAAAACTGTTTTTT
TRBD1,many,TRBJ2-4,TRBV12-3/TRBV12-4,CATGDRAPSAKNIQYF,TGTGCCACCGGAGACAGGGCCCCTTCAGCCAAAAACATTCAGTACTTC
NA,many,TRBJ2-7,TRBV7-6,CASGSKTGSHEQYF,TGTGCCAGCGGTTCCAAAACAGGGAGCCACGAGCAGTACTTC
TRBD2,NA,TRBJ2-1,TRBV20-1,CSASEREVYNEQFF,TGCAGTGCTAGCGAGCGGGAGGTATATAATGAGCAGTTCTTC
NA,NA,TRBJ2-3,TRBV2,CASSRIGAVSTDTQYF,TGTGCCAGCAGTCGTATTGGAGCGGTGAGCACAGATACGCAGTATTTT
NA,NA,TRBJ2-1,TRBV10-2,CASSETAWHEQFF,TGCGCCAGCAGTGAAACAGCTTGGCATGAGCAGTTCTTC
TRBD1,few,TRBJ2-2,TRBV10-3,CAISGQGRTGELFF,TGTGCCATCAGTGGACAGGGGCGCACCGGGGAGCTGTTTTTT
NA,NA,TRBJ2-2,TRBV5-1,CASAGKSNTGELFF,TGCGCCAGCGCCGGGAAGTCGAACACCGGGGAGCTGTTTTTT
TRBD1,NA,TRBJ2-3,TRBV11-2,CASSAQTGERKSTDTQYF,TGTGCCAGCAGCGCGCAGACAGGGGAGAGGAAAAGCACAGATACGCAGTATTTT
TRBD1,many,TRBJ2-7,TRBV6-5,CASSYGGQGSYEQYF,TGTGCCAGCAGTTACGGAGGACAGGGATCCTACGAGCAGTACTTC
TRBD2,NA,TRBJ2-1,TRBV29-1,CSVEDPLAGGEQFF,TGCAGCGTTGAAGACCCCCTAGCGGGAGGTGAGCAGTTCTTC
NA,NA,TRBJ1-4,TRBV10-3,CAIRESREKLFF,TGTGCCATCAGGGAGTCAAGGGAAAAACTGTTTTTT
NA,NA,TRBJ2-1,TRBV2,CASSEDREQFF,TGTGCCAGCAGTGAAGACAGGGAGCAGTTCTTC
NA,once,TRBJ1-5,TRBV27,CASSWSHGQPQHF,TGTGCCAGCAGTTGGTCCCATGGTCAGCCCCAGCATTTT
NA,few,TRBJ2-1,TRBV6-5,CASSDSVGVEQFF,TGTGCCAGCAGTGACTCGGTTGGTGTTGAGCAGTTCTTC
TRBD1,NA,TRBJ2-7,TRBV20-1,CSATGQVIPYEQYF,TGCAGTGCTACGGGACAGGTGATCCCCTACGAGCAGTACTTC
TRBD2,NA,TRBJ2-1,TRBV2,CASSDGRADNEQFF,TGTGCCAGCAGTGACGGGAGGGCGGACAATGAGCAGTTCTTC
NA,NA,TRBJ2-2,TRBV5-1,CASSGRGPGMMNTGELFF,TGCGCCAGCAGCGGGCGGGGTCCTGGGATGATGAACACCGGGGAGCTGTTTTTT
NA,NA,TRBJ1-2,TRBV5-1,CASSWEGTDGYGYTF,TGCGCCAGCAGCTGGGAAGGGACGGATGGTTATGGCTACACCTTC
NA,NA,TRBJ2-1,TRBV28,CASSLHRDTTYEQFF,TGTGCCAGCAGTCTTCACCGGGACACCACCTACGAGCAGTTCTTC
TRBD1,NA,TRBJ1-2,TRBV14,CASSQGSGGSYGYTF,TGTGCCAGCAGCCAAGGGTCAGGGGGAAGCTATGGCTACACCTTC
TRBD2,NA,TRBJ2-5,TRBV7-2,CASTQRGPETQYF,TGTGCCAGCACCCAGCGGGGCCCAGAGACCCAGTACTTC
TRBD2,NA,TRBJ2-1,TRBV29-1,CSAGTSGNNEQFF,TGCAGCGCCGGGACTAGCGGGAACAATGAGCAGTTCTTC
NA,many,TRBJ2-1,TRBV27,CASSPEGAFNIEQFF,TGTGCCAGCAGTCCGGAGGGGGCCTTCAACATTGAGCAGTTCTTC
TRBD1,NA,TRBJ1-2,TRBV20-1,CSAPGTGLANYGYTF,TGCAGTGCCCCCGGGACAGGGCTAGCTAACTATGGCTACACCTTC
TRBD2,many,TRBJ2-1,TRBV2,CASRGTSPPGFF,TGTGCCAGCAGGGGGACTAGTCCCCCGGGGTTCTTC
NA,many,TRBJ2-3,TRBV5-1,CASSLAGTSSTDTQYF,TGCGCCAGCAGCTTGGCCGGGACGTCTAGCACAGATACGCAGTATTTT
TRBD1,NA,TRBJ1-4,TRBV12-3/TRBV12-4,CASRGRDRGATNEKLFF,TGTGCCAGCAGGGGTCGGGACAGGGGTGCAACTAATGAAAAACTGTTTTTT
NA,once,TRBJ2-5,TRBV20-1,CSASTDQETQYF,TGCAGTGCTAGTACAGACCAAGAGACCCAGTACTTC
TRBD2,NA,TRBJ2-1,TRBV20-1,CSATPWTSGGYNEQFF,TGCAGTGCTACCCCTTGGACTAGCGGGGGCTACAATGAGCAGTTCTTC
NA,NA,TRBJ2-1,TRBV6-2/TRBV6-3,CASSYRGNGYNEQFF,TGTGCCAGCAGTTACCGAGGAAACGGATACAATGAGCAGTTCTTC
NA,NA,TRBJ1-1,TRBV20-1,CSVMGATEAFF,TGCAGTGTAATGGGGGCCACTGAAGCTTTCTTT
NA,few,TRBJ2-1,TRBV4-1,CASSQDRSGLVPFF,TGCGCCAGCAGCCAAGATCGCTCCGGGTTGGTACCGTTCTTC
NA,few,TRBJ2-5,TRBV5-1,CASSPEPGQLAQTQYF,TGCGCCAGCAGCCCCGAACCCGGACAGTTAGCTCAGACCCAGTACTTC
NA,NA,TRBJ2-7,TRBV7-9,CASSLATDRSSYEQYF,TGTGCCAGCAGCTTAGCAACGGACAGAAGCTCCTACGAGCAGTACTTC
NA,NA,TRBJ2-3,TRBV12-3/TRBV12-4,CASSLVGLKRDTQYF,TGTGCCAGCAGTTTAGTGGGGTTGAAGAGGGATACGCAGTATTTT
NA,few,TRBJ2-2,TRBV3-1,CASSQEGRGELFF,TGTGCCAGCAGCCAAGAGGGGCGCGGGGAGCTGTTTTTT
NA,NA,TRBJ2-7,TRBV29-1,CSVYWTGTGFYEQYF,TGCAGCGTCTACTGGACCGGGACGGGATTCTACGAGCAGTACTTC
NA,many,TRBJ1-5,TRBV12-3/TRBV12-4,CASSWTDNQPQHF,TGTGCCAGCAGTTGGACAGACAATCAGCCCCAGCATTTT
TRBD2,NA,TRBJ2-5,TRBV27,CASSLGGEFETQYF,TGTGCCAGCAGTTTAGGGGGGGAATTCGAGACCCAGTACTTC
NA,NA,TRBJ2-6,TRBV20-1,CSAIRGPAGANVLTF,TGCAGTGCCATTCGAGGGCCCGCTGGGGCCAACGTCCTGACTTTC
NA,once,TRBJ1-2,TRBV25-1,CASSVGGGALNGYTF,TGTGCCAGCAGTGTCGGGGGGGGCGCACTCAATGGCTACACCTTC
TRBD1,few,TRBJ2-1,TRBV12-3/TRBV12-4,CASSPHPLTGQGALNEQFF,TGTGCCAGCAGTCCACACCCCTTGACAGGGCAGGGGGCCCTCAATGAGCAGTTCTTC
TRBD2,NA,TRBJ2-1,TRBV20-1,CSARVPFREGGSYNEQFF,TGCAGTGCTAGAGTCCCTTTCAGGGAGGGCGGGTCCTACAATGAGCAGTTCTTC
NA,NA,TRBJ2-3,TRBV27,CASSLFGQAVDTQYF,TGTGCCAGCAGTTTGTTCGGTCAGGCGGTAGATACGCAGTATTTT
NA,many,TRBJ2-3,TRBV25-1,CASSESGSSTDTQYF,TGTGCCAGCAGTGAGAGCGGTTCTAGCACAGATACGCAGTATTTT
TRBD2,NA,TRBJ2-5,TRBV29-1,CSVVSLAGETQYF,TGCAGCGTTGTAAGTCTAGCGGGGGAGACCCAGTACTTC